Below are 16 T cell receptor beta chains sequenced from a single sample in a study of T cell clonotyping in hematopoietic cell transplantation. Profiling relied on immunoSEQ multiplex PCR, and the TCRdb table lists in-frame clones only, not all of them. Of about 9,400 clones in the sample, over 60% are singletons; the top ten hold about 15%. Sequenced here: PBMCs, sampled 180 days after allogeneic stem cell transplant. Source of these receptors: a male patient between 40 and 50 years old who had an allogeneic stem cell transplant from a related donor, so the T cells may come from the graft donor. Some clones in this sample may be carry-over from other donors' samples.

V usage is TRBV28 and J usage is TRBJ1-2, with D tentatively TRBD1 (6 bases). Germline values: CDR1 MDHEN, CDR2 SYDVKM. The V and J ends lost 6 bases and 4 bases respectively, with 12 bases between them. The CDR3 has 13 amino acids. The CDR3, as DNA: TGTGCCAGCAGGAGTCAGGGGACCTATGGCTACACCTTC. Translated, it gives CASRSQGTYGYTF.

The J gene is TRBJ2-2, the V gene TRBV5-4; D is ambiguous. Between the trimmed V and J ends, which lost 0 bases and 4 bases, there was a span of 16 bases. The CDR3 has 17 residues. Per the germline V gene, CDR1 is SGHNT and CDR2 is YYREEE (reference sequence). The CDR3 loop is CASSLARSLVATGELFF. CDR3 DNA sequence: TGTGCCAGCAGCTTGGCCCGTTCGTTGGTAGCCACCGGGGAGCTGTTTTTT.

This clone has just one count. The rearrangement links TRBV7-8 to TRBJ2-7, with 10 bases identical to TRBD2. Trimming took 2 bases from V and 4 from J; bases not matched to a gene: 5. Germline lookup yields CDR1 SGHVS and CDR2 FQNEAQ. This CDR3 region has 15 residues. As DNA, the CDR3 is TGTGCCAGCAGCTTATGGGCTAGCGGGGGTTACGAGCAGTACTTC. This encodes CASSLWASGGYEQYF.

The chain is built from TRBV7-6 and TRBJ2-7, with TRBD2 identical over 9 bases. This CDR3 is built from 15 residues. The V and J ends lost 1 base and 4 bases, in that order; junction bases with no gene match: 5. CDR1 is SGHVS and CDR2 is FNYEAQ in the germline V gene. The CDR3 region is CASSLDAGGRYEQYF. DNA of the CDR3: TGTGCCAGCAGCTTAGATGCGGGGGGGCGGTACGAGCAGTACTTC.

The J gene is TRBJ1-5, the V gene TRBV6-1, with 9 positions matching TRBD1. This CDR3 is 15 amino acids long. Per germline, CDR1 MNHNS and CDR2 SASEGT. Losses at the gene ends were 7 bases for V and 3 bases for J; bases not matched to a gene: 7. DNA for the CDR3: TGTGCCAGCACCCGAGACAGGGGGAACAATCAGCCCCAGCATTTT. Amino acids: CASTRDRGNNQPQHF.

The V and J genes are TRBV6-6 and TRBJ2-7; 10 positions match TRBD1. Trimming cost V 6 bases and J 0 bases; bases outside gene matches: 2. The CDR3 totals 14 residues. Per germline, CDR1 MNHNY and CDR2 SVGAGI (reference sequence). The CDR3, as DNA: TGTGCCAGCAGCGGGACAGGGGACTCCTACGAGCAGTACTTC. This gives the protein CASSGTGDSYEQYF.

The chain has TRBV30 and TRBJ2-3; D is ambiguous. V was trimmed by 0 bases and J by 2 bases, leaving 15 bases between them. The CDR3 is made up of 16 amino acids. CDR1 and CDR2 (germline): GTSNPN, SVGIG (reference sequence). CDR3 residues: CAWSVRHLWPTDTQYF. In nucleotides, the CDR3 is TGTGCCTGGAGTGTGCGCCATCTATGGCCCACAGATACGCAGTATTTT.

This chain uses TRBV27 with TRBJ1-2; possibly TRBD1 for D (6 bases). Trimming pared 3 bases from V and 4 bases from J, leaving 18 bases between. The germline CDR1 and CDR2 sequences are MNHEY and SMNVEV (reference sequence). The CDR3 sequence is 16 residues long. As DNA, the CDR3 is TGTGCCAGCAGTTTCCGACAGGCCGCGTGGGGCTATGGCTACACCTTC. Protein: CASSFRQAAWGYGYTF.

The rearrangement uses TRBV7-2 and TRBJ2-7; D is unresolved. The germline CDR1 and CDR2 sequences are SGHTA and FQGNSA. V was pared by 1 base and J by 3 bases, with 10 bases between. CDR3 length: 14 amino acids. The CDR3 loop is CASSLGAFLYEQYF. CDR3 sequence (DNA): TGTGCCAGCAGCTTAGGAGCCTTTCTCTACGAGCAGTACTTC.

A single count supports this clone. The chain recombines TRBV30 with TRBJ2-3; D remains ambiguous. The V end was cut by 0 bases, the J end by 5 bases, with 9 bases between. Per the germline V gene, CDR1 is GTSNPN and CDR2 is SVGIG (reference sequence). The CDR3 loop spans 13 amino acids. The CDR3 nucleotides read TGTGCCTGGAGTGTACAAAAAGGAGATACGCAGTATTTT. Amino acid sequence: CAWSVQKGDTQYF.

V and J are TRBV4-3 and TRBJ1-2; D is perhaps TRBD1 (5 bases). The CDR3 is 17 residues long. The germline V gene has CDR1 LGHNA and CDR2 YSLEER. Trimming removed 1 base from V and 4 bases from J, with 19 bases in between. This chain's CDR3 is CASSQGQEMTESYGYTF. CDR3 in DNA: TGCGCCAGCAGCCAAGGCCAAGAAATGACAGAGTCCTATGGCTACACCTTC.

The rearrangement joins TRBV7-9 to TRBJ1-1, with 7 bases that match TRBD1. Trimming removed 3 bases from V and 0 bases from J; junction bases left unmatched: 13. Germline CDR1 reads SEHNR; CDR2 reads FQNEAQ (reference sequence). CDR3 length equals 18 residues. The chain's CDR3 is CASSFPRGTLPMNTEAFF. In nucleotides, the CDR3 is TGTGCCAGCAGCTTCCCCAGGGGGACACTACCCATGAACACTGAAGCTTTCTTT.

The rearrangement uses TRBV6-5 and TRBJ1-1; D remains ambiguous. The V end was cut by 0 bases, the J end by 4 bases, with 12 bases between. The CDR3 spans 15 residues. The V gene's germline CDR1 is MNHEY and CDR2 SVGAGI. The chain's CDR3 is CASSYSNAVSTEAFF. CDR3 bases: TGTGCCAGCAGTTACTCGAACGCCGTGAGCACTGAAGCTTTCTTT.

The chain uses TRBV5-8 and TRBJ2-7; 7 bases fit TRBD1. Trimming at V came to 3 bases and at J to 2 bases, leaving 2 bases not matched to a gene. In germline, CDR1 is SGHTS, CDR2 YDEGEE. This CDR3 comprises 13 residues. The CDR3 sequence: CASSWTGPYEQYF. The CDR3 coding sequence is TGTGCCAGCAGCTGGACAGGACCCTACGAGCAGTACTTC.

V gene TRBV10-3 combines with J gene TRBJ2-1; perhaps TRBD1 as D (6 bases). V lost 6 bases to trimming and J lost 7 bases, with 13 bases between them. This CDR3 has 13 amino acids. CDR1 is ENHRY, CDR2 SYGVKD, per germline. The CDR3 sequence is CAISRQEGNEQFF. CDR3 sequence (DNA): TGTGCCATCAGCCGACAGGAAGGGAATGAGCAGTTCTTC.

The V and J genes are TRBV29-1 and TRBJ1-5; 8 positions agree with TRBD1. CDR1 is SQVTM and CDR2 is ANQGSEA in the germline V gene. This CDR3 spans 13 amino acids. J gave up 2 bases and V 4 bases, and 1 base lay outside the gene matches. CDR3 in DNA: TGCAGCGTTGCGACAGGGGGCAATCAGCCCCAGCATTTT. It specifies CSVATGGNQPQHF. Drawing the rest from reference TRBV29-1 and TRBJ1-5, the complete variable domain is SAVISQKPSRDICQRGTSLTIQCQVDSQVTMMFWYRQQPGQSLTLIATANQGSEATYESGFVIDKFPISRPNLTFSTLTVSNMSPEDSSIYLCSVATGGNQPQHFGDGTRLSIL.